This entry lists 8 T cell receptor beta chains sequenced from one sample in a study of cytomegalovirus exposure and HLA in healthy donors. Researchers ran the PCR with 60 Vbeta and 13 Jbeta primers. Sequencing used immunoSEQ multiplex PCR; TCRdb keeps in-frame clones, though not all of them. The sample comprises approximately 160,000 clones, 77% of which are singletons, and under 2% rests with the top ten. Sequencing used PBMCs. All receptors come from a woman under 40 in good health and CMV-seronegative.

The V call is TRBV28, the J call TRBJ2-5; D remains ambiguous. There are 14 residues in the CDR3. Trimming removed 1 base at V and 5 bases at J, with 11 bases between. Germline CDR1 reads MDHEN; CDR2 reads SYDVKM. This CDR3 reads CASSLFGSVETQYF. The CDR3 coding sequence is TGTGCCAGCAGTTTATTCGGTTCCGTGGAGACCCAGTACTTC.

Here the CDR3 reads CASSLVLDRRTETQYF. For the CDR3, the DNA is TGTGCCAGCAGCTTAGTACTGGACAGGCGCACGGAGACCCAGTACTTC. This sequence joins TRBV7-8 and TRBJ2-5; the match to TRBD1 covers 7 bases. CDR1 and CDR2 from the germline V gene are SGHVS and FQNEAQ. J was trimmed by 5 bases and V by 1 base; bases with no gene match: 10. The CDR3 is 16 amino acids.

By share, this clone ranks as medium-sized. The V gene is TRBV6-6, the J gene TRBJ2-7, with 10 bases matching TRBD1. The CDR3 extends over 14 amino acids. Trimming at V came to 5 bases and at J to 6 bases, leaving 7 bases not matched to a gene. Germline lookup yields CDR1 MNHNY and CDR2 SVGAGI (reference sequence). The CDR3 loop is CASSAPGTGAEQYF. In nucleotides, the CDR3 is TGTGCCAGCAGTGCGCCCGGGACAGGGGCCGAGCAGTACTTC.

This clone was counted a single time. The chain recombines TRBV29-1 with TRBJ2-7; maybe TRBD1 (6 bases). The CDR3 length is 13 residues. Per germline, CDR1 SQVTM and CDR2 ANQGSEA. V dropped 7 bases and J dropped 7 bases, with 20 bases sitting between them. The CDR3 loop reads CSAVQGRSGEQYF. The CDR3, as DNA: TGCAGCGCCGTACAGGGCAGGTCGGGGGAGCAGTACTTC.

This clone turned up a few times. This chain connects TRBV9 to TRBJ1-1; tentatively, D is TRBD1 (6 bases). This CDR3 is 14 amino acids long. The V end was cut by 0 bases, the J end by 5 bases, with 11 bases between. The germline V gene has CDR1 SGDLS and CDR2 YYNGEE. CDR3 region: CASSVGGQETEAFF. CDR3 DNA sequence: TGTGCCAGCAGCGTAGGGGGGCAGGAGACTGAAGCTTTCTTT.

The V call is TRBV14, the J call TRBJ2-2, with 11 bases fitting TRBD1. Germline CDR1 is SGHDN and CDR2 is FVKESK. CDR3 length: 17 amino acids. The ends lost 4 bases at V and 2 bases at J; junction bases unmatched: 6. CDR3 nucleotide sequence: TGTGCCAGCAGCCGTTCAGGACAGGGGGCAAACACCGGGGAGCTGTTTTTT. Translating it yields CASSRSGQGANTGELFF.

The genes are TRBV4-3 and TRBJ1-2; D perhaps matches TRBD1 (6 bases). Germline lookup yields CDR1 LGHNA and CDR2 YSLEER. V was cut by 3 bases and J by 7 bases, with 15 bases left in between. This CDR3 has 14 amino acids. Written as DNA, the CDR3 is TGCGCCAGCAGCCACTACAGGGAAGGATTTGGCTACACCTTC. It is translated as CASSHYREGFGYTF.

The chain combines TRBV5-1 with TRBJ2-7; D call uncertain. V lost 1 base and J 2 bases, leaving 7 bases between the germline ends. The CDR3 is 13 residues long. Looked up from germline, CDR1 is SGHRS and CDR2 is YFSETQ. The CDR3 bases are TGCGCCAGCAGCTTGCAGGCCCCCTACGAGCAGTACTTC. Encoded protein: CASSLQAPYEQYF.